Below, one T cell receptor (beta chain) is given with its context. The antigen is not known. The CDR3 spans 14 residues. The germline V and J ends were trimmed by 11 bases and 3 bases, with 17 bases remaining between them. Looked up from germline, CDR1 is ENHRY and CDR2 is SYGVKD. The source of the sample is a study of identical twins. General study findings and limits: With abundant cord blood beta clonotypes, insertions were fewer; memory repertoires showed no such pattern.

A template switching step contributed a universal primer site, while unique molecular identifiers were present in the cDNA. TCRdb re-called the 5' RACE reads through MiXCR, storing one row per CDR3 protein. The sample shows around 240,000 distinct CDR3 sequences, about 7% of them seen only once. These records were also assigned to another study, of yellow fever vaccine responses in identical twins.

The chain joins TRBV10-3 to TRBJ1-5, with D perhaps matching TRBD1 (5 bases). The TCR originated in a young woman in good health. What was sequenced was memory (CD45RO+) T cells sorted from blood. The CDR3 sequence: CAASEGQFNQPQHF. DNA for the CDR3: TGTGCCGCCTCTGAGGGGCAGTTCAATCAGCCCCAGCATTTT.